A selection of T cell receptor beta chains follows, all from one sample in a study of regulatory dendritic cells for organ transplantation. Method: immunoSEQ multiplex PCR; TCRdb's copy keeps in-frame clones and lacks some. Altogether 25,000 to 30,000 clones are present, 60% to 80% being singletons, with the ten largest covering about 2.4%. The sequencing sample was made of memory CD4+ T cells from blood. The receptors come from a human donor in good health. Both conserved end residues are part of each CDR3. The D gene is left open where the match is weak. Part of the rows lack a size; the others show once, few, many or a class for expanded clones.

size	V	J	D	CDR3	DNA
NA	TRBV7-2	TRBJ2-3	NA	CASSLGVNTQYF	TGTGCCAGCAGCTTAGGGGTAAATACGCAGTATTTT
NA	TRBV18	TRBJ2-7	TRBD1	CASSPPYRGFGYEQYF	TGTGCCAGCTCACCACCTTACAGGGGCTTTGGGTACGAGCAGTACTTC
NA	TRBV7-9	TRBJ2-2	NA	CASSLGQGWELFF	TGTGCCAGCAGCTTGGGACAAGGGTGGGAGCTGTTTTTT
NA	TRBV4-3	TRBJ2-2	TRBD2	CASSQTNLGLAGGNTGELFF	TGCGCCAGCAGCCAAACCAATTTAGGACTAGCGGGGGGTAACACCGGGGAGCTGTTTTTT
NA	TRBV11-3	TRBJ2-2	TRBD1	CASSPGTGGNTGELFF	TGTGCCAGCAGCCCCGGGACAGGGGGCAACACCGGGGAGCTGTTTTTT
NA	TRBV6-5	TRBJ2-7	NA	CASSEPGVSYEQYF	TGTGCCAGCAGTGAACCGGGAGTTTCCTACGAGCAGTACTTC
NA	TRBV19	TRBJ2-1	TRBD1	CASSMTGYEQFF	TGTGCCAGTAGTATGACAGGGTATGAGCAGTTCTTC
NA	TRBV5-5	TRBJ2-7	TRBD2	CASSLGTSDYEQYF	TGTGCCAGCAGCTTAGGGACTAGCGACTACGAGCAGTACTTC
few	TRBV29-1	TRBJ1-2	NA	CSVGFGRNYGYTF	TGCAGCGTTGGATTCGGCAGAAACTATGGCTACACCTTC
NA	TRBV6-5	TRBJ1-2	TRBD1	CASSRQGYRGDGYTF	TGTGCCAGCAGTCGACAGGGGTACCGGGGGGATGGCTACACCTTC
NA	TRBV7-2	TRBJ2-4	TRBD2	CASSLRERGLSKNIQYF	TGTGCCAGCAGCTTACGGGAGCGGGGTTTGTCCAAAAACATTCAGTACTTC
NA	TRBV25-1	TRBJ1-4	TRBD1	CASSGPPGTGEEKLFF	TGTGCCAGCAGTGGTCCCCCCGGGACAGGGGAGGAAAAACTGTTTTTT
NA	TRBV7-8	TRBJ2-5	NA	CASSLAGGPETQYF	TGTGCCAGCAGCTTAGCCGGGGGGCCGGAGACCCAGTACTTC
NA	TRBV9	TRBJ2-3	NA	CASSAMASTDTQYF	TGTGCCAGCAGCGCGATGGCTAGCACAGATACGCAGTATTTT
NA	TRBV18	TRBJ1-2	NA	CASSLSGYGYTF	TGTGCCAGCTCACTCTCAGGGTATGGCTACACCTTC
NA	TRBV19	TRBJ2-1	TRBD2	CASTLTSGRASNEQFF	TGTGCCAGTACCTTGACTAGCGGGAGAGCATCCAATGAGCAGTTCTTC
few	TRBV7-3	TRBJ2-2	NA	CASSLTGTGELFF	TGTGCCAGCAGCTTAACGGGCACCGGGGAGCTGTTTTTT
NA	TRBV18	TRBJ2-1	NA	CASSLIGRNNEQFF	TGTGCCAGCTCACTTATAGGACGGAACAATGAGCAGTTCTTC
once	TRBV5-1	TRBJ1-2	TRBD1	CASSWDRGNYGYTF	TGCGCCAGCAGCTGGGACAGGGGGAACTATGGCTACACCTTC
once	TRBV10-3	TRBJ2-1	TRBD2	CAISGTSGSSYNEQFF	TGTGCCATCAGTGGGACTAGCGGGAGCTCCTACAATGAGCAGTTCTTC
NA	TRBV10-1	TRBJ2-3	TRBD2	CASSSSSGLAFTDTQYF	TGCGCCAGCAGTTCATCTTCGGGACTAGCCTTCACAGATACGCAGTATTTT
NA	TRBV7-9	TRBJ2-5	NA	CASTGRQETQYF	TGTGCCAGCACCGGACGCCAAGAGACCCAGTACTTC
NA	TRBV6-6	TRBJ1-1	NA	CASRPSTGSRTEAFF	TGTGCCAGCAGACCCTCAACAGGGAGTCGGACTGAAGCTTTCTTT
NA	TRBV28	TRBJ2-7	NA	CATTSPSSSYEQYF	TGTGCCACCACATCCCCTTCTAGCTCCTACGAGCAGTACTTC
NA	TRBV9	TRBJ2-7	TRBD2	CASSVEPSGGVQYF	TGTGCCAGCAGCGTAGAGCCTAGCGGGGGGGTGCAGTACTTC
NA	TRBV7-8	TRBJ2-1	NA	CASSLIGGVTSYNEQFF	TGTGCCAGCAGCTTAATAGGGGGGGTAACTTCCTACAATGAGCAGTTCTTC
few	TRBV19	TRBJ1-1	NA	CASSSVTNTEAFF	TGTGCCAGTAGTAGTGTCACCAACACTGAAGCTTTCTTT
NA	TRBV2	TRBJ1-2	NA	CASSDWGLGYTF	TGTGCCAGCAGTGATTGGGGGTTAGGCTACACCTTC
NA	TRBV18	TRBJ2-1	NA	CASSPPRWSGPYNEQFF	TGTGCCAGCTCACCACCGAGATGGAGCGGGCCCTACAATGAGCAGTTCTTC
NA	TRBV7-7	TRBJ2-3	NA	CASSLAGGSLDTQYF	TGTGCTAGCAGCTTAGCCGGAGGGAGTCTGGATACGCAGTATTTT
NA	TRBV29-1	TRBJ2-5	TRBD2	CSVMGLSIGETQYF	TGCAGCGTCATGGGACTATCTATAGGGGAGACCCAGTACTTC
NA	TRBV2	TRBJ1-1	TRBD1	CASSQRDRTNTEAFF	TGTGCCAGCAGCCAAAGGGACAGGACCAACACTGAAGCTTTCTTT
NA	TRBV7-2	TRBJ2-7	NA	CASSQRGATYEQYF	TGTGCCAGCAGCCAACGGGGGGCTACCTACGAGCAGTACTTC
NA	TRBV30	TRBJ1-4	NA	CAWSAGEVNEKLFF	TGTGCCTGGAGTGCGGGTGAAGTTAATGAAAAACTGTTTTTT
NA	TRBV30	TRBJ1-3	NA	CAWTEGGGNTIYF	TGTGCCTGGACCGAGGGGGGGGGAAACACCATATATTTT
NA	TRBV27	TRBJ2-1	NA	CASSFKAVEYEQFF	TGTGCCAGCAGTTTCAAAGCGGTAGAATATGAGCAGTTCTTC
NA	TRBV6-1	TRBJ1-2	NA	CASGLQGFYGYTF	TGTGCCAGCGGACTCCAGGGGTTCTATGGCTACACCTTC
NA	TRBV12-5	TRBJ2-1	TRBD2	CASSGEGNEQFF	TGTGCTAGTTCGGGGGAGGGCAATGAGCAGTTCTTC
NA	TRBV9	TRBJ2-3	NA	CASSVDLAYTQYF	TGTGCCAGCAGCGTAGATTTGGCTTATACGCAGTATTTT
NA	TRBV10-3	TRBJ1-1	NA	CAIRERQDPNTEAFF	TGTGCCATCAGGGAGAGACAGGACCCGAACACTGAAGCTTTCTTT
NA	TRBV19	TRBJ2-1	TRBD2	CASSIDRGRAKNEQFF	TGTGCCAGTAGTATAGATCGCGGGAGGGCCAAAAATGAGCAGTTCTTC
NA	TRBV7-2	TRBJ1-5	NA	CASSPRRGGGQPQHF	TGTGCCAGCAGCCCCCGAAGGGGGGGAGGCCAGCCCCAGCATTTT
NA	TRBV19	TRBJ2-1	TRBD2	CASSIDLGLAGFYNEQFF	TGTGCCAGTAGTATAGATTTAGGACTAGCGGGGTTCTACAATGAGCAGTTCTTC